Below are 26 T cell receptor beta chains sequenced from a single sample in a study of shared clonotypes between healthy human individuals (dated by TCRdb to the early 2020s). Library preparation employed the immunoSEQ multiplex PCR assay. TCRdb carries this immuneACCESS record with in-frame sequences only. Its versions omit some clonotypes, under half of them owing to an unresolved V gene in the studies checked, with the rest unexplained. The sample table contains about 600,000 clones; only one count was recorded for around 97% of them. The ten largest clones take up about 0.06% of the sample. The specimen sequenced was naive CD4+ T cells sorted from blood. Taken with the paper, the label for cell subset or site translates to: CD45RA+ positively selected. The receptors derive from a woman aged 25 to 39 in good health.

This chain joins TRBV7-2 and TRBJ1-3; possible D gene TRBD1, 5 bases. This CDR3 is built from 14 residues. Trimming stripped 3 bases from V and 4 bases from J, with 10 bases between. The germline V gene encodes CDR1 SGHTA and CDR2 FQGNSA. The CDR3 loop reads CASSLSGIGNTIYF. The CDR3 nucleotides read TGTGCCAGCAGCTTGTCAGGGATCGGAAACACCATATATTTT.

The gene calls are TRBV5-1 and TRBJ2-1; D ambiguous. Germline V gives CDR1 SGHRS, CDR2 YFSETQ. The CDR3 runs to 15 residues. V shed 4 bases and J shed 3 bases, with 14 bases lying between them. The CDR3 sequence is CASSSEDANYNEQFF. CDR3 in DNA: TGCGCCAGCAGCAGTGAGGATGCAAACTACAATGAGCAGTTCTTC.

The chain links TRBV27 to TRBJ1-2; 10 bases fit TRBD1. Germline lookup yields CDR1 MNHEY and CDR2 SMNVEV (reference sequence). The CDR3 sequence is 16 residues long. V lost 3 bases and J lost 4; bases outside the gene matches: 8. CDR3 bases: TGTGCCAGCAGTTTTGAATTGGGACAGGGGTTCTATGGCTACACCTTC. Translating it yields CASSFELGQGFYGYTF.

The chain combines TRBV7-8 with TRBJ2-2; unclear D gene. The CDR3 sequence is 14 residues long. The V gene lost 3 bases and the J gene lost 6 bases, with 11 bases spanning the gap. Germline loops: CDR1 SGHVS, CDR2 FQNEAQ. This chain's CDR3 is CASSFGYSPGELFF. In DNA form, the CDR3 reads TGTGCCAGCAGCTTCGGGTATTCGCCCGGGGAGCTGTTTTTT.

The V and J genes are TRBV7-9 and TRBJ2-1; D might be TRBD2 (6 bases). The CDR3 spans 15 residues. V was clipped by 5 bases and J by 4 bases, with 15 bases between them. Germline V gene lookup returns CDR1 SEHNR and CDR2 FQNEAQ (reference sequence). In DNA form, the CDR3 reads TGTGCCAGCAGCCCGTTAGCGGTCCAGTACAATGAGCAGTTCTTC. As protein: CASSPLAVQYNEQFF.

The rearrangement joins TRBV5-1 to TRBJ2-3; 11 bases match TRBD2. The CDR3 consists of 17 residues. The J segment lost 1 base and the V segment lost 0 bases, leaving 4 bases of the junction unmatched. Germline V gene data show CDR1 as SGHRS and CDR2 as YFSETQ. DNA for the CDR3: TGCGCCAGCAGCTTGGAGGGGACTAGCGGAGGCACAGATACGCAGTATTTT. It yields the protein CASSLEGTSGGTDTQYF.

The rearrangement links TRBV11-2 to TRBJ1-1; 7 bases line up with TRBD1. J lost 1 base, V lost 0 bases, and 2 bases had no gene match. Germline CDR1 reads SGHAT; CDR2 reads FQNNGV. CDR3 length: 15 amino acids. For the CDR3, the DNA is TGTGCCAGCAGCTTAGAAGGGGGCAAGAACACTGAAGCTTTCTTT. Protein sequence: CASSLEGGKNTEAFF.

The chain joins TRBV15 to TRBJ1-5, with 7 bases matching TRBD1. The ends lost 1 base at V and 4 bases at J; junction bases unmatched: 4. This CDR3 has 15 residues. Per the germline V gene, CDR1 is LNHNV and CDR2 is YYDKDF (reference sequence). This chain's CDR3 is CATSRGQGINQPQHF. For the CDR3, the DNA is TGTGCCACCAGCAGAGGACAGGGAATAAATCAGCCCCAGCATTTT.

The chain joins TRBV6-5 to TRBJ2-3; a weak D match, TRBD1 (5 bases). Germline V lookup: CDR1 MNHEY, CDR2 SVGAGI. This CDR3 spans 12 amino acids. The V end was cut by 2 bases, the J end by 9 bases, with 9 bases between. The CDR3 DNA sequence: TGTGCCAGCAGTTACGGGGCCATGACGCAGTATTTT. Residues: CASSYGAMTQYF.

The gene calls are TRBV5-1 and TRBJ2-5; D may be TRBD1 (5 bases). The germline V gene has CDR1 SGHRS and CDR2 YFSETQ. V gave up 0 bases and J gave up 5 bases, with 11 bases separating them. The CDR3 runs 14 residues. CDR3 residues: CASSLVSGSETQYF. Written as DNA, the CDR3 is TGCGCCAGCAGCTTGGTGTCAGGGTCGGAGACCCAGTACTTC.

The chain has TRBV28 and TRBJ2-5; D remains ambiguous. Between the trimmed V and J ends, which lost 3 bases and 1 base, there was a span of 9 bases. CDR1 and CDR2 (germline): MDHEN, SYDVKM. The length of the CDR3 is 14 residues. This CDR3 reads CASSFPESQETQYF. DNA of the CDR3: TGTGCCAGCAGTTTCCCGGAGAGCCAAGAGACCCAGTACTTC.

V is TRBV11-2 and J is TRBJ1-1, with D tentatively TRBD1 (5 bases). The CDR3 sequence is 16 residues long. Germline CDR1 SGHAT, CDR2 FQNNGV. The V end was cut by 5 bases, the J end by 1 base, with 17 bases between. CDR3 in DNA: TGTGCCAGCAGCGCCCGCCGGCGGGGCGGGAACACTGAAGCTTTCTTT. This gives the protein CASSARRRGGNTEAFF.

The gene calls are TRBV19 and TRBJ2-1; D might be TRBD1 (6 bases). Trimming took off 6 bases at V and 2 bases at J, with 17 bases between the two ends. Germline CDR1 is LNHDA and CDR2 is SQIVND (reference sequence). The CDR3 runs to 16 residues. CDR3 sequence reads: CASRENRAGTYNEQFF. In nucleotides, the CDR3 is TGTGCCAGTAGGGAAAACAGGGCCGGCACCTACAATGAGCAGTTCTTC.

This clone has only one observation. The chain carries TRBV27 and TRBJ2-7; no firm D call. This CDR3 spans 11 amino acids. Germline V CDR1 and CDR2: MNHEY, SMNVEV (reference sequence). Deletions cut 8 bases from V and 1 base from J, with 6 bases between. The CDR3 nucleotides read TGTGCCAGCCGAAGTTCCTACGAGCAGTACTTC. The encoded protein is CASRSSYEQYF.

This rearrangement joins TRBV28 to TRBJ1-1; 10 bases agree with TRBD1. J lost 1 base, V lost 5 bases, and 4 bases had no gene match. Germline V gene sequence: CDR1 MDHEN, CDR2 SYDVKM. The CDR3 is 15 amino acids. CDR3 DNA: TGTGCCAGCAGTACCCGGGACAGGGGGAACACTGAAGCTTTCTTT. It encodes CASSTRDRGNTEAFF.

This clone was observed a single time. CDR3 in amino acids: CASSLMTGNTGELFF. For the CDR3, the DNA is TGCGCCAGCAGCTTGATGACGGGAAACACCGGGGAGCTGTTTTTT. The rearrangement joins TRBV5-1 to TRBJ2-2, with TRBD2 as a possible D gene (5 bases). Germline CDR1 and CDR2: SGHRS and YFSETQ. Trimming cost V 1 base and J 2 bases, with 9 bases left between them. CDR3 length: 15 residues.

This chain joins TRBV29-1 and TRBJ2-7, with 10 bases matching TRBD1. V shed 0 bases and J 3 bases; nucleotides not matched to a gene: 2. CDR3 length: 14 residues. Germline CDR1 and CDR2: SQVTM and ANQGSEA. For the CDR3, the DNA is TGCAGCGTTGAAGAGGGGACAGGGGACTACGAGCAGTACTTC. Its translation is CSVEEGTGDYEQYF.

V and J are TRBV2 and TRBJ1-3, with no clear D. CDR3 length: 14 residues. Trimming cost V 8 bases and J 4 bases, with 15 bases left between them. Germline V gene data show CDR1 as SNHLY and CDR2 as FYNNEI. The DNA for the CDR3 is TGTGCCAGCGGATGGCCCTCGTGGGGAAACACCATATATTTT. Its protein product is CASGWPSWGNTIYF.

V gene TRBV27 combines with J gene TRBJ2-1; TRBD2 aligns across 8 bases. This CDR3 is 16 amino acids long. Germline V gives CDR1 MNHEY, CDR2 SMNVEV (reference sequence). Trimming cost V 5 bases and J 5 bases; bases outside gene matches: 11. As DNA, the CDR3 is TGTGCCAGCAGTGGCCGCATTAGCGGGATAGACAATGAGCAGTTCTTC. It codes for CASSGRISGIDNEQFF.

The chain carries TRBV19 and TRBJ1-6, with D tentatively TRBD1 (5 bases). V was pared by 3 bases and J by 2 bases, with 14 bases between. CDR3 length: 17 amino acids. Germline lookup yields CDR1 LNHDA and CDR2 SQIVND (reference sequence). The chain's CDR3 is CASSILTGRAYNSPLHF. The CDR3 bases are TGTGCCAGTAGTATTCTAACAGGAAGAGCCTATAATTCACCCCTCCACTTT.

The chain uses TRBV5-1 and TRBJ2-5; TRBD2 is a possible D gene (6 bases). V lost 3 bases and J 3 bases, leaving 12 bases between the germline ends. Germline CDR1 is SGHRS and CDR2 is YFSETQ. The CDR3 totals 14 residues. As DNA, the CDR3 is TGCGCCAGCAGCTGGAGCGGAGGGAAAGAGACCCAGTACTTC. Protein sequence: CASSWSGGKETQYF.

The chain uses TRBV29-1 and TRBJ1-1; TRBD1 matches at 8 bases. Germline assignment: CDR1 SQVTM and CDR2 ANQGSEA. The junction had 7 bases not matched to a gene; V was cut back by 6 bases and J by 4 bases. The CDR3 has 13 amino acids. CDR3 DNA: TGCAGCGTCGACAGGGGTGGAGGCACTGAAGCTTTCTTT. As protein: CSVDRGGGTEAFF.

V usage is TRBV27 and J usage is TRBJ2-7; 10 bases are shared with TRBD1. The CDR3 covers 15 residues. Germline V lookup: CDR1 MNHEY, CDR2 SMNVEV (reference sequence). The V segment lost 5 bases and the J segment 6 bases; nucleotides outside the gene matches: 10. The CDR3 loop reads CASSTQGQGFSEQYF. The CDR3 nucleotides read TGTGCCAGCAGTACACAGGGACAGGGGTTTAGCGAGCAGTACTTC.

The chain employs TRBV5-1 and TRBJ2-7, with 9 bases lining up with TRBD2. Trimming cost V 0 bases and J 5 bases; bases outside gene matches: 3. The germline CDR1 and CDR2 sequences are SGHRS and YFSETQ. The CDR3 totals 14 residues. CDR3 sequence: CASSLVAGVDEQYF. The DNA for the CDR3 is TGCGCCAGCAGCTTGGTAGCGGGAGTGGACGAGCAGTACTTC.

The chain couples TRBV7-8 to TRBJ2-5, with a possible D match to TRBD1 (5 bases). CDR1 is SGHVS and CDR2 is FQNEAQ in the germline V gene. V lost 2 bases to trimming and J lost 1 base, with 5 bases between them. This CDR3 contains 13 residues. CDR3 in DNA: TGTGCCAGCAGCTTACAGGGCCAAGAGACCCAGTACTTC. This gives the protein CASSLQGQETQYF. Complete variable domain (other parts from reference TRBV7-8 and TRBJ2-5): GAGVSQSPRYKVAKRGQDVALRCDPISGHVSLFWYQQALGQGPEFLTYFQNEAQLDKSGLPSDRFFAERPEGSVSTLKIQRTQQEDSAVYLCASSLQGQETQYFGPGTRLLVL.

This chain links TRBV29-1 with TRBJ2-1; no reliable D call. The CDR3 is made up of 11 amino acids. Germline V CDR1 and CDR2: SQVTM, ANQGSEA. V was shortened by 7 bases and J by 5 bases, with 9 bases between the two germline ends. The CDR3 is CSGGKNNEQFF. In DNA form, the CDR3 reads TGCAGCGGGGGAAAAAACAATGAGCAGTTCTTC.